What follows are 8 T cell receptor delta chains derived from one specimen sequenced in a study of delta chains in infants with herpesvirus infections. PBMC RNA was reverse transcribed using gamma-chain- and delta-chain-specific primers. TCRdb called clones anew from the RT-PCR reads with CATT. The sample shows 250 to 350 delta-chain clones, about 21% of them seen only once. The specimen was peripheral blood, collected at time point 2 of longitudinal follow-up. The receptors originated from a human donor who was a Ugandan infant, either HIV-exposed or HIV-unexposed (not recorded which).

By share of the sample, this clone is medium-sized (0.01 to 0.1%). The genes are TRAV29/DV5 and TRDJ1, with 8 positions matching TRDD3. Per the germline V gene, CDR1 is NSMFDY and CDR2 is ISSIKDK. The CDR3 is 17 residues long. J was trimmed by 7 bases and V by 0 bases; bases with no gene match: 17. The CDR3 nucleotides are TGTGCAGCAAGCGCGGCTAAATATCCGACTGGGGGGGGTAAACTCATCTTT. Translating it yields CAASAAKYPTGGGKLIF.

This clone is hyperexpanded. The chain joins TRDV3 to TRDJ1, with TRDD2 identical over 8 bases. The germline CDR1 and CDR2 sequences are TVYSNPD and GDNSRS (reference sequence). The CDR3 contains 17 residues. With V trimmed by 1 base and J by 2 bases, 15 bases remained unmatched. Here the CDR3 reads CAFKGGTSYVETDKLIF. CDR3 sequence (DNA): TGTGCCTTTAAGGGGGGAACTTCCTACGTCGAGACCGATAAACTCATCTTT.

This clone rates as hyperexpanded. The chain couples TRDV1 to TRDJ1, with D tentatively TRDD3 (6 bases). The V gene lost 2 bases and the J gene lost 2 bases, with 27 bases spanning the gap. The CDR3 covers 20 residues. Germline-derived CDR1 and CDR2 are TSWWSYY and QGS. CDR3: CALGEAPPPQGGGRTDKLIF. DNA for the CDR3: TGTGCTCTTGGGGAAGCGCCCCCCCCTCAAGGTGGGGGGAGAACCGATAAACTCATCTTT.

This clone is large (0.1 to 1%) within its sample. The chain's CDR3 is CAMREGPTRLGSALYTDKLIF. Here the CDR3 DNA reads TGTGCAATGAGAGAGGGCCCTACGCGGCTGGGTTCTGCCTTGTACACCGATAAACTCATCTTT. The rearrangement joins TRAV14/DV4 to TRDJ1; D may match TRDD2 or TRDD3 (5 bases each). In germline, CDR1 is TSDPSYG, CDR2 QGSYDQQN (reference sequence). This CDR3 region has 21 residues. Trimming shortened V by 0 bases and J by 0 bases, and 26 bases separated the two germline ends.

Judged by abundance, this clone is large (0.1 to 1%). The V gene is TRDV1, the J gene TRDJ1; 9 nucleotides line up with TRDD3. The germline V gene encodes CDR1 TSWWSYY and CDR2 QGS. This CDR3 spans 22 amino acids. With V trimmed by 0 bases and J by 3 bases, 23 bases remained unmatched. The DNA of the CDR3 is TGTGCTCTTGGGGAACTAAGTTTCCCCTACGTTTGGGGATACGAAGCCCCCGATAAACTCATCTTT. This sequence encodes CALGELSFPYVWGYEAPDKLIF.

Judged by abundance, this clone is large. The J gene is TRDJ3, the V gene TRDV2; TRDD3 matches at 8 bases. The V segment lost 7 bases and the J segment 0 bases; nucleotides outside the gene matches: 7. The CDR3 spans 17 residues. Per germline, CDR1 GEAIGNYY and CDR2 EKD. The CDR3 nucleotides read TGTGCCTGCTACTGGGGGGTCTTCTCCTGGGACACCCGACAGATGTTTTTC. It encodes CACYWGVFSWDTRQMFF.

This clone showed up just a few times. This is likely an artifact of a read error, given a far larger clone one base away. The gene calls are TRDV1 and TRDJ1; D perhaps matches TRDD3 (6 bases). There are 17 residues in the CDR3. V was shortened by 5 bases and J by 6 bases, with 25 bases between the two germline ends. Looked up from germline, CDR1 is TSWWSYY and CDR2 is QGS. The CDR3: CALGLDLGLRDPNKLIF. CDR3 bases: TGTGCTCTTGGGTTAGACCTGGGGCTGAGGGATCCCAATAAACTCATCTTT.

The chain is built from TRDV1 and TRDJ1; D is undetermined. Trimming stripped 0 bases from V and 10 bases from J, with 15 bases between. The CDR3 is made up of 14 amino acids. Germline assignment: CDR1 TSWWSYY and CDR2 QGS. In DNA, the CDR3 is TGTGCTCTTGGGGAACTCTATCATCGAGGGTTACTCATCTTT. Protein product: CALGELYHRGLLIF.